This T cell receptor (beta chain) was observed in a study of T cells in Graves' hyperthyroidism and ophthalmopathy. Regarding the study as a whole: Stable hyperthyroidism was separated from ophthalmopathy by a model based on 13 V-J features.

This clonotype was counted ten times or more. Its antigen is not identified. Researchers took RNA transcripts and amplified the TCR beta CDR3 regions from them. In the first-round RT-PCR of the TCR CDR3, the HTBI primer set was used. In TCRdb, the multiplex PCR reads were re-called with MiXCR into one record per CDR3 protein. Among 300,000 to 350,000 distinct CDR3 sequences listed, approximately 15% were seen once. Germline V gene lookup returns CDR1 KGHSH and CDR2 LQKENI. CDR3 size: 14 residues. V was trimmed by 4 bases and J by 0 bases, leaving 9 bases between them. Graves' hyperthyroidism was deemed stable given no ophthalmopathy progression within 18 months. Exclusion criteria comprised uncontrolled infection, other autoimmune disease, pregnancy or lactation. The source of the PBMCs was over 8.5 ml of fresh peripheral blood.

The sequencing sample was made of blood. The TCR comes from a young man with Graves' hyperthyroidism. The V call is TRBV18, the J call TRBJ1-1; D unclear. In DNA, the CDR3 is TGTGCCAGCTCACGAAGGAAACTGAACACTGAAGCTTTCTTT. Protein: CASSRRKLNTEAFF.